A single sample gave rise to the 7 T cell receptor beta chains below, sequenced in a study of blood T cell repertoires in COVID-19. Method: immunoSEQ multiplex PCR; TCRdb's copy keeps in-frame clones and lacks some. The table lists about 290,000 clones, around four fifths of them singletons. The sample comprised peripheral blood. The receptors shown here come from a woman in her forties or fifties with active or convalescent COVID-19.

The CDR3 is CASSLRFSGNTIYF. In DNA, the CDR3 is TGTGCCAGCAGCTTGCGCTTCTCTGGAAACACCATATATTTT. The genes are TRBV7-2 and TRBJ1-3, with D hard to call. The CDR3 is 14 residues long. Trimming removed 3 bases at V and 0 bases at J, with 6 bases between. Germline CDR1 SGHTA, CDR2 FQGNSA.

With respect to this clone: At one end, the junction sequence differs from germline, possibly due to a read error. The V call is TRBV3-1 (or the pseudogene TRBV3-2), the J call TRBJ1-2; a possible D gene is TRBD1 (5 bases). This CDR3 is 12 amino acids long. Per germline, CDR1 LGHDT and CDR2 YNNKEL (reference sequence). CDR3 in DNA: TGTGCCAGCAGCCAAGACCAGGGCTCTCGCCGATTC. Translating it yields CASSQDQGSRRF.

With respect to this clone: At one end, the junction sequence differs from germline, possibly due to a read error. The V call is TRBV5-6, the J call TRBJ2-3; 7 nucleotides align to TRBD2. CDR3 length: 14 amino acids. Germline-derived CDR1 and CDR2 are SGHDT and YYEEEE. The CDR3 DNA reads as TGTGCCGGCAGCCTGGGAGGGCACGGAGATACGCAGTATTTT. Its translation: CAGSLGGHGDTQYF.

J is TRBJ2-7 and V is TRBV5-5; weak D call: TRBD1 (6 bases). Looked up from germline, CDR1 is SGHKS and CDR2 is YYEKEE (reference sequence). This CDR3 is 15 amino acids long. V was cut by 6 bases and J by 2 bases, with 18 bases left in between. In DNA, the CDR3 is TGTGCCAGCAACCCGGGACATCTTGGAACCTACGAGCAGTACTTC. Its protein product is CASNPGHLGTYEQYF.

This chain links TRBV2 with TRBJ2-3; D may be TRBD1 (5 bases). Germline-derived CDR1 and CDR2 are SNHLY and FYNNEI. V lost 11 bases to trimming and J lost 2 bases, with 8 bases between them. The CDR3 has 11 residues. DNA of the CDR3: TGTGCCGGGGCCTACACAGATACGCAGTATTTT. It encodes CAGAYTDTQYF.

This CDR3 reads CASSLVNRGPTGELFF. CDR3 DNA sequence: TGCGCCAGCAGCTTGGTGAATCGGGGTCCGACCGGGGAGCTGTTTTTT. The chain recombines TRBV5-1 with TRBJ2-2; perhaps TRBD2 as D (5 bases). V dropped 0 bases and J dropped 5 bases, with 14 bases sitting between them. The CDR3 spans 16 residues. Germline V gene sequence: CDR1 SGHRS, CDR2 YFSETQ.

Here the CDR3 reads CASSPTATNEKLFF. The CDR3 DNA reads TGTGCCAGCAGCCCGACAGCAACTAATGAAAAACTGTTTTTT. V and J are TRBV7-9 and TRBJ1-4; tentative D call: TRBD1 (5 bases). V was shortened by 5 bases and J by 0 bases, with 7 bases between the two germline ends. In germline, CDR1 is SEHNR, CDR2 FQNEAQ (reference sequence). The CDR3 is 14 residues long. Complete variable domain (other parts from reference TRBV7-9 and TRBJ1-4): DTGVSQNPRHKITKRGQNVTFRCDPISEHNRLYWYRQTLGQGPEFLTYFQNEAQLEKSRLLSDRFSAERPKGSFSTLEIQRTEQGDSAMYLCASSPTATNEKLFFGSGTQLSVL.